Presented here are 10 T cell receptor beta chains from one specimen sequenced in a study of CD8 T cells in ankylosing spondylitis. Their antigen targets remain unknown. TCRdb redid the calling of the 5' RACE reads with MiXCR, one entry per CDR3 protein. The table lists hundreds of thousands of distinct CDR3 sequences, roughly a quarter of them singletons. Study-wide results and limits: Fewer than ten highly homologous variants made up a TCR beta motif that seemed to typify ankylosing spondylitis blood.

The material sequenced was blood, either unsorted or a sorted T cell fraction (not recorded which). These receptors were obtained from a male donor with ankylosing spondylitis.

The rearrangement links TRBV11-2 to TRBJ2-5; TRBD2 might be the D (7 bases). Germline V gives CDR1 SGHAT, CDR2 FQNNGV. V gave up 5 bases and J gave up 5 bases, with 24 bases separating them. The CDR3 contains 17 residues. Written as DNA, the CDR3 is TGTGCCAGCAGCCGTAGGGGGGGGCTCGGATCTTTGGAGACCCAGTACTTC. It specifies CASSRRGGLGSLETQYF.

In its sample, this clonotype was seen a few times. The chain has TRBV27 and TRBJ2-7; the D is unclear. The CDR3 covers 13 residues. Germline CDR1 MNHEY, CDR2 SMNVEV (reference sequence). The V and J ends lost 3 bases and 1 base respectively, with 7 bases between them. CDR3 nucleotides: TGTGCCAGCAGTTTGTCTACTTCCTACGAGCAGTACTTC. Residues: CASSLSTSYEQYF.

The genes are TRBV5-1 and TRBJ2-1; tentatively, D is TRBD1 or TRBD2 (5 bases each). CDR1 is SGHRS, CDR2 YFSETQ, per germline. There are 15 residues in the CDR3. V lost 0 bases and J lost 7, with 14 bases in between. DNA for the CDR3: TGCGCCAGCAGCTTGGCCTCGGGTGGGGGAAATGAGCAGTTCTTC. Translated: CASSLASGGGNEQFF. Using reference TRBV5-1 and TRBJ2-1 for the parts outside the CDR3, the full variable domain is KAGVTQTPRYLIKTRGQQVTLSCSPISGHRSVSWYQQTPGQGLQFLFEYFSETQRNKGNFPGRFSGRQFSNSRSEMNVSTLELGDSALYLCASSLASGGGNEQFFGPGTRLTVL.

This clonotype occurred a few times. The chain employs TRBV4-2 and TRBJ2-1, with TRBD2 matching 11 bases. With 4 bases clipped from V and 3 bases from J, the junction kept 8 bases outside the gene matches. From germline, CDR1 is LGHNA and CDR2 YNFKEQ. The CDR3 sequence is 17 residues long. The CDR3 sequence: CASSRGPGLADYNEQFF. The CDR3 nucleotides read TGTGCCAGCAGCCGTGGACCGGGACTAGCGGACTACAATGAGCAGTTCTTC.

Ten or more counts support this clonotype. V and J are TRBV11-2 and TRBJ2-1; tentative D call: TRBD2 (6 bases). The V and J ends lost 0 bases and 9 bases respectively, with 9 bases between them. Germline V CDR1 and CDR2: SGHAT, FQNNGV. This CDR3 spans 13 amino acids. The DNA for the CDR3 is TGTGCCAGCAGCTTAGAGCGGGAAGGTGAGCAGTTCTTC. Its translation: CASSLEREGEQFF.

This clonotype was counted once. This chain links TRBV6-4 with TRBJ2-1; D is possibly TRBD1 (5 bases). This CDR3 has 13 amino acids. V dropped 5 bases and J dropped 8 bases, with 13 bases sitting between them. Per the germline V gene, CDR1 is MRHNA and CDR2 is SNTAGT. CDR3 sequence (DNA): TGTGCCAGCAGTCTCGAAAGGGGCCATGAGCAGTTCTTC. Translation: CASSLERGHEQFF.

This clonotype showed up just a few times. This sequence joins TRBV7-2 and TRBJ2-5; no reliable D call. The length of the CDR3 is 14 residues. The V gene's germline CDR1 is SGHTA and CDR2 FQGNSA. Trimming cost V 1 base and J 4 bases, with 10 bases left between them. In DNA, the CDR3 is TGTGCCAGCAGCTTAGACACGGGTTCAGAGACCCAGTACTTC. Protein product: CASSLDTGSETQYF.

This clonotype was counted at least ten times. The V and J genes are TRBV5-1 and TRBJ2-7; TRBD2 matches 9 bases. After removal of 1 base from V and 3 bases from J, the junction contained 2 bases not matched to a gene. This CDR3 region has 14 residues. Germline assignment: CDR1 SGHRS and CDR2 YFSETQ. The CDR3 region has the DNA TGCGCCAGCAGCTTGAGCGGGAGGAACTACGAGCAGTACGTC. Amino acids: CASSLSGRNYEQYV.

V gene TRBV4-1 combines with J gene TRBJ1-4; D unresolved. Germline V gives CDR1 MGHRA, CDR2 YSYEKL. Trimming pared 4 bases from V and 0 bases from J, leaving 15 bases between. The CDR3 consists of 17 residues. In nucleotides, the CDR3 is TGCGCCAGCAGCCTGCAAGGAACAGCTACAACTAATGAAAAACTGTTTTTT. The encoded protein is CASSLQGTATTNEKLFF.

The gene calls are TRBV5-1 and TRBJ2-2, with 9 bases matching TRBD2. Losses at the gene ends were 2 bases for V and 3 bases for J; bases not matched to a gene: 5. This CDR3 has 16 residues. The germline gives CDR1 SGHRS, CDR2 YFSETQ. The DNA for the CDR3 is TGCGCCAGCAGCTTAGTAGCGGGAGCCTACACCGGGGAGCTGTTTTTT. Protein sequence: CASSLVAGAYTGELFF.